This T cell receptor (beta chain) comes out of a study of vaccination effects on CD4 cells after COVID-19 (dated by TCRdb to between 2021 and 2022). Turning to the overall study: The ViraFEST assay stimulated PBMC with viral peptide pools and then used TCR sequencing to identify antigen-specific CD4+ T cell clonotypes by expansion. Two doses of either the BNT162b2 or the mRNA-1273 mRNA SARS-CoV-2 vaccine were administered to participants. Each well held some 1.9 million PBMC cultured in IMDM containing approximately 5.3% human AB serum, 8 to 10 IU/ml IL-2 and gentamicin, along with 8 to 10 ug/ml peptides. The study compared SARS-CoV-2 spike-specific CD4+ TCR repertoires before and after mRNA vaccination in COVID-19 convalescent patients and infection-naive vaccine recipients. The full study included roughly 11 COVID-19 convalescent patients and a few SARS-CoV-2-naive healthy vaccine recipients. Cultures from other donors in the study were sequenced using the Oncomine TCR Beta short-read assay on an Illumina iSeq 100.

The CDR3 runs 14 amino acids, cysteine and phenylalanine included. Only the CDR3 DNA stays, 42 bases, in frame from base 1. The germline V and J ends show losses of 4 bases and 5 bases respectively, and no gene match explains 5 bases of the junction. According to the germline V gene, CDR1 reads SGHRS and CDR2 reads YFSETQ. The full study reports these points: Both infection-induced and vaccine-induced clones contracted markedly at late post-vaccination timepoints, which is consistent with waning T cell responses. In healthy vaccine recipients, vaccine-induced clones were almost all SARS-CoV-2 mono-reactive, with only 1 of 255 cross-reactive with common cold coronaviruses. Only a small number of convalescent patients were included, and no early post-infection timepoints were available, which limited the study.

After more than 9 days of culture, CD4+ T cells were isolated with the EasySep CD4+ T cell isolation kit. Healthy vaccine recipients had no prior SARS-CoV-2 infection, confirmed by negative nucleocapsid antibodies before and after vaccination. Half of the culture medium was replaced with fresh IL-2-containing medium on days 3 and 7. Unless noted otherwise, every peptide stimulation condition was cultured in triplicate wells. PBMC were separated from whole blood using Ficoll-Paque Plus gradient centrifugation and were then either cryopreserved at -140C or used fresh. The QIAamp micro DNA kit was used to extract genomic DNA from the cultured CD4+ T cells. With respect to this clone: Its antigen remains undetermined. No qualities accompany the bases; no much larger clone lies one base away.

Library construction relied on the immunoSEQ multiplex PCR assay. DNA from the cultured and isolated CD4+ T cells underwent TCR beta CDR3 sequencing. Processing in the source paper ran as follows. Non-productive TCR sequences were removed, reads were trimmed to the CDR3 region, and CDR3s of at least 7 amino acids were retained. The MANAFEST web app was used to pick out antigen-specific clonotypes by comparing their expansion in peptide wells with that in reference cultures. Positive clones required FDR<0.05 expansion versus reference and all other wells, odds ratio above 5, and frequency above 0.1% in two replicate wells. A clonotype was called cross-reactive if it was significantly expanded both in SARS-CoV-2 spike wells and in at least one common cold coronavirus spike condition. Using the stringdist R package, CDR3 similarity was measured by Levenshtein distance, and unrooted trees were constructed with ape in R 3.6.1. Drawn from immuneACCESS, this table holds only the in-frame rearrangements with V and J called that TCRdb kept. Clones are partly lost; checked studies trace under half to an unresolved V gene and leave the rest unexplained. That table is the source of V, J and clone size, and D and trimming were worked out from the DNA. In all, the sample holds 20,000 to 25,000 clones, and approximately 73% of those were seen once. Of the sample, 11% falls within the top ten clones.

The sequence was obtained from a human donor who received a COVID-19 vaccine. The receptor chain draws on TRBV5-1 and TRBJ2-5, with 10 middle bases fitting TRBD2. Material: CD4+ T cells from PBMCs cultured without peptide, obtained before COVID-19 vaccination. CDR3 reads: CASSLSGGGETQYF. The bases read TGCGCCAGCAGCCTCAGCGGGGGGGGTGAGACCCAGTACTTC.